The present T cell receptor beta chain was sequenced within a study of radiation and T cells in renal cell carcinoma. This clone has only one observation. Regarding time point: blood 2 weeks post-SBRT. Treatment reported: 15 Gy SBRT to primary tumor, nephrectomy 4 weeks later. After SBRT, blood was collected at 2 and 4 weeks, plus baseline. Clones were read by immunoSEQ multiplex PCR, and TCRdb kept only the in-frame ones, dropping some. The sample lists some 120,000 clones; roughly 77% were seen once. The germline V gene has CDR1 SGDLS and CDR2 YYNGEE. This CDR3 is 14 amino acids long. Trimming pared 0 bases from V and 5 bases from J, leaving 9 bases between.

Sample: blood, taken from a patient whose treatment included radiotherapy and nephrectomy. This receptor was taken from a woman aged 55-69 years with renal cell carcinoma. The chain recombines TRBV9 with TRBJ1-5; D gene uncertain. CDR3: CASSVGPEDQPQHF. The CDR3 DNA sequence: TGTGCCAGCAGCGTAGGGCCAGAAGATCAGCCCCAGCATTTT.